The next 22 T cell receptor beta chains were all read from a single sample in a study of CD8+CD57+ T cells in acquired aplastic anemia. Investigators profiled TCR beta VDJ and CDR3 from genomic DNA template. TCRdb processed the reads anew with MiXCR; each CDR3 protein has one entry. The sample has a few hundred thousand distinct CDR3 sequences, about two thirds seen once; the top ten hold 3% to 5%. Sample: sorted CD4+, CD8+, or CD8+CD57+ T cells (not recorded which) from PBMCs. The receptors derive from a human donor in good health, serving as a control.

The chain employs TRBV7-3 and TRBJ2-7; D may be TRBD2 (7 bases). The CDR3 is made up of 14 amino acids. Trimming took 5 bases from V and 6 from J, leaving 17 bases between them. Germline V lookup: CDR1 SGHTA, CDR2 FQGTGA. CDR3 bases: TGTGCCAGCAGCGTGGGGGGGGGCTCCGGCGAGCAGTACTTC. Translation gives CASSVGGGSGEQYF.

The CDR3 spells CSARDPGGDTEAFF. The CDR3 DNA reads TGCAGTGCTAGAGATCCAGGGGGAGATACTGAAGCTTTCTTT. V gene TRBV20-1 combines with J gene TRBJ1-1; 7 bases line up with TRBD1. The V and J ends lost 0 bases and 5 bases, in that order; junction bases with no gene match: 6. Germline V CDR1 and CDR2: DFQATT, SNEGSKA (reference sequence). This CDR3 is 14 amino acids long.

In its sample, this clonotype was seen once. The chain recombines TRBV7-8 with TRBJ2-2; TRBD1 agrees at 8 bases. After removal of 5 bases from V and 3 bases from J, the junction contained 8 bases not matched to a gene. CDR1 is SGHVS and CDR2 is FQNEAQ in the germline V gene. This CDR3 has 16 amino acids. The CDR3: CASSRDRRLDTGELFF. CDR3 bases: TGTGCCAGCAGCCGGGACAGGAGATTAGACACCGGGGAGCTGTTTTTT.

This clonotype was found a few times. With a much larger clone just one base away, this may be a read error. The chain joins TRBV11-2 to TRBJ1-4; 8 nucleotides align to TRBD1. Germline-derived CDR1 and CDR2 are SGHAT and FQNNGV. This CDR3 comprises 14 residues. The CDR3 protein is CASSLGQVNERLFF. The CDR3 DNA sequence: TGTGCCAGCAGCTTGGGACAGGTTAATGAAAGACTGTTTTTT.

CDR3 nucleotide sequence: TGTGCCAGCAGCGTCGAGTCCGCTGAAGCTTTCTTT. Encoded protein: CASSVESAEAFF. The chain joins TRBV5-8 to TRBJ1-1; no clear D. The CDR3 contains 12 residues. V gave up 4 bases and J gave up 6 bases, with 10 bases separating them. In germline, CDR1 is SGHTS, CDR2 YDEGEE.

As for this clonotype: A much bigger clone sits one base away, suggesting this may be a read error. This chain uses TRBV12-3 or TRBV12-4 with TRBJ1-1, with 11 bases matching TRBD1. Unmatched junction bases numbered 12, after V lost 6 bases and J lost 0 bases. This CDR3 has 18 amino acids. CDR3 coding DNA: TGTGCCAGCAGCCTAAAGGACAGGGGGCTTCGTGTGAACACTGAAGCTTTCTTT. Amino acid sequence: CASSLKDRGLRVNTEAFF.

This clonotype has at least ten counts. The chain uses TRBV11-3 and TRBJ2-5, with 11 nucleotides matching TRBD2. This CDR3 region has 14 residues. From germline, CDR1 is SGHNT and CDR2 YENEEA. The V and J ends lost 5 bases and 4 bases, in that order; junction bases with no gene match: 3. CDR3 nucleotides: TGTGCCAGCAGCAGTACTAGCGGGGGAGAGACCCAGTACTTC. Residues: CASSSTSGGETQYF.

The table lists this clonotype with many counts. The rearrangement uses TRBV30 and TRBJ1-6; 7 bases are a match to TRBD1. Per germline, CDR1 GTSNPN and CDR2 SVGIG (reference sequence). The CDR3 has 15 residues. Trimming cost V 0 bases and J 14 bases; bases outside gene matches: 13. The CDR3: CAWSVRGGERISLHF. The CDR3 DNA is TGTGCCTGGAGTGTAAGAGGGGGCGAGCGTATCTCCCTCCACTTT.

This chain uses TRBV5-1 with TRBJ2-6, with no clear D. This CDR3 comprises 15 residues. The V end lost 5 bases, the J end lost 9 bases, and 18 bases lay between the germline ends. The germline CDR1 and CDR2 sequences are SGHRS and YFSETQ. This CDR3 reads CASRQAYEQYNVLTF. CDR3 DNA sequence: TGCGCCAGCAGGCAGGCCTACGAGCAGTACAACGTCCTGACTTTC.

Of note for this clonotype: This CDR3 fails to terminate in the conserved phenylalanine or tryptophan, so it likely reflects a read error. The DNA is left out, because the CDR3 cannot be placed on it with certainty; the CDR3 is given as TCRdb lists it. This chain connects TRBV9 to TRBJ1-2; TRBD1 is taken as the D call from the table, unchecked against the DNA. Ends included, the CDR3 has 13 residues. Per germline, CDR1 SGDLS and CDR2 YYNGEE. The CDR3 loop reads CASSMGGQGFHEL.

The V call is TRBV7-2, the J call TRBJ2-1; D is perhaps TRBD1 (5 bases). Germline values: CDR1 SGHTA, CDR2 FQGNSA. The CDR3 sequence is 16 residues long. Trimming stripped 2 bases from V and 13 bases from J, with 24 bases between. DNA for the CDR3: TGTGCCAGCAGCTTACAACAGGACACTGAAGCTTTCTTTCAGTTCTTC. Translating it yields CASSLQQDTEAFFQFF.

This clonotype has a count of ten or more. The chain joins TRBV12-3 or TRBV12-4 to TRBJ1-1, with TRBD1 identical over 7 bases. This CDR3 contains 14 residues. V gave up 4 bases and J gave up 5 bases; unmatched junction bases: 7. The CDR3 spells CASSSAGGVTEAFF. The CDR3 DNA follows: TGTGCCAGCAGTTCCGCAGGGGGTGTGACTGAAGCTTTCTTT.

This sequence joins TRBV19 and TRBJ2-3; D remains ambiguous. Germline CDR1 reads LNHDA; CDR2 reads SQIVND (reference sequence). CDR3 length: 17 amino acids. Trimming pared 5 bases from V and 0 bases from J, leaving 18 bases between. CDR3 region: CASSAAASHLSTDTQYF. In nucleotides, the CDR3 is TGTGCCAGTAGTGCGGCGGCGAGCCATCTTAGCACAGATACGCAGTATTTT.

Details on this clonotype: No conserved phenylalanine or tryptophan is present at the end of the CDR3, so a read error is the likely explanation. The chain links TRBV5-1 to TRBJ1-5, with D maybe TRBD1 (5 bases). CDR1 SGHRS and CDR2 YFSETQ come from the germline V gene. There are 13 residues in the CDR3. CDR3 in amino acids: CASSTRREPTQHL. Written as DNA, the CDR3 is TGTGCCAGCAGTACTCGCAGGGAACCGACCCAGCATCTT.

The count of this clonotype is one. This sequence joins TRBV7-2 and TRBJ2-5, with D hard to call. Per the germline V gene, CDR1 is SGHTA and CDR2 is FQGNSA. CDR3 size: 13 residues. Trimming stripped 2 bases from V and 4 bases from J, with 8 bases between. CDR3 region: CASSLQVGETQYF. The CDR3 bases are TGTGCCAGCAGCTTACAAGTGGGAGAGACCCAGTACTTC.

This clonotype has only a few counts. The genes are TRBV18 and TRBJ2-5, with D unclear. This CDR3 contains 14 residues. The germline CDR1 and CDR2 sequences are KGHSH and LQKENI. V shed 5 bases and J shed 2 bases, with 12 bases lying between them. The chain's CDR3 is CASSIRTEQETQYF. Written as DNA, the CDR3 is TGTGCCAGCTCAATACGGACGGAACAAGAGACCCAGTACTTC.

This chain joins TRBV2 and TRBJ2-7; D is uncertain. The length of the CDR3 is 14 residues. V was shortened by 2 bases and J by 2 bases, with 10 bases between the two germline ends. Germline CDR1 reads SNHLY; CDR2 reads FYNNEI. This CDR3 is CASSERPDPYEQYV. For the CDR3, the DNA is TGTGCCAGCAGTGAAAGGCCGGACCCCTACGAGCAGTACGTC.

Points on this clonotype: Its ends do not fully match the called genes, so a read error is possible. The rearrangement joins TRBV12-3 or TRBV12-4 to TRBJ1-1; D remains unclear. The CDR3 covers 13 residues. The CDR3 nucleotides are TGCGCCACCAGCATGTCGGGGAACACTGAAGCTTTCTTT. Protein: CATSMSGNTEAFF.

The gene calls are TRBV12-3 or TRBV12-4 and TRBJ2-1, with 10 bases that match TRBD1. The ends lost 6 bases at V and 6 bases at J; junction bases unmatched: 5. CDR3 length: 14 residues. The CDR3 loop is CASSFGTGVNEQFF. CDR3 nucleotide sequence: TGTGCCAGCAGCTTCGGGACAGGGGTCAATGAGCAGTTCTTC.

The rearrangement links TRBV29-1 to TRBJ2-3, with 7 bases that match TRBD2. V gave up 4 bases and J gave up 2 bases; unmatched junction bases: 12. The CDR3 is 16 amino acids. Germline assignment: CDR1 SQVTM and CDR2 ANQGSEA. Written as DNA, the CDR3 is TGCAGCGTTGGAAGTTTGGCTGGGGGGGACACAGATACGCAGTATTTT. This translates into CSVGSLAGGDTDTQYF.

This clonotype was seen repeatedly, ten times or more. The V call is TRBV20-1, the J call TRBJ2-3, with 9 bases that match TRBD2. The CDR3 totals 14 residues. V was pared by 1 base and J by 8 bases, with 7 bases of the junction left unmatched. Germline V CDR1 and CDR2: DFQATT, SNEGSKA (reference sequence). CDR3 amino acids: CSARGTSVSSTQYF. The CDR3 DNA follows: TGCAGTGCTAGAGGGACTAGCGTGTCCTCTACGCAGTATTTT.

To note about this clonotype: The conserved closing phenylalanine or tryptophan is absent in this CDR3, likely reflecting a read error. The DNA is omitted, as the CDR3 cannot be located on it reliably, and the CDR3 follows TCRdb's listing. V and J are TRBV12-3 or TRBV12-4 and TRBJ2-2; the D call of TRBD1 is as the table states it, not checked on the DNA. Termini included, the CDR3 measures 16 amino acids. The CDR3 reads CASSSPRETEHRGAVV.